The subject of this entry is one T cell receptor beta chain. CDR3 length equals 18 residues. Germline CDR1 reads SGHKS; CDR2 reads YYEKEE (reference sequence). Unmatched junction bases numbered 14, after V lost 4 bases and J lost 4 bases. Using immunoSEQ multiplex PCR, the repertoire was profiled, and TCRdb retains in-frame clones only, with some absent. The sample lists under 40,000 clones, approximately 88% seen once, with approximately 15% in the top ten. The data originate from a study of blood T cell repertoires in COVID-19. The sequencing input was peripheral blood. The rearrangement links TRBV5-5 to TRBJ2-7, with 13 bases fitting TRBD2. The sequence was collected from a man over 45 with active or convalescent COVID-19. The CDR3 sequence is CASSHPGTSGEFGYEQYF. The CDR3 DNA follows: TGTGCCAGCAGCCATCCCGGGACTAGCGGGGAATTCGGTTACGAGCAGTACTTC.